This T cell receptor beta chain was recorded in a study of cytomegalovirus exposure and HLA in healthy donors. For the study at large: From HLA-typed donors, an early data release held approximately 85 million unique TCRs. Study outcomes and limitations: Later analysis identified a missense DCLRE1C variant that was linked to TCR beta V- and J-gene trimming.

A multiplex PCR was run with 60 Vbeta primers and 13 Jbeta primers. The method was immunoSEQ multiplex PCR; TCRdb's version includes in-frame clones alone and lacks a portion of them. This repertoire shows around 91,000 clones, around nine tenths found once; its top ten account for 8% to 10%. This clone turned up a few times. Its antigen is not identified. V was cut by 5 bases and J by 3 bases, with 4 bases left in between. The length of the CDR3 is 11 residues. Germline assignment: CDR1 SEHNR and CDR2 FQNEAQ (reference sequence). The rearrangement links TRBV7-9 to TRBJ1-1; no firm D call. The receptor comes from a man aged 25 to 40 in good health and CMV-seropositive. Sequencing input: PBMCs. The CDR3 region has the DNA TGTGCCAGCAGCCCTGACACTGAAGCTTTCTTT. It is translated as CASSPDTEAFF.